This T cell receptor beta chain was sequenced for a study of CD8+CD57+ T cells in acquired aplastic anemia. Both TCR beta VDJ combination and CDR3 sequence profiling were carried out. Genomic DNA was the template for this profiling. TCRdb re-called the reads with MiXCR, one entry per CDR3 protein. The table shows around 150,000 distinct CDR3 sequences, with about 45% occurring only once. In patients chosen for sequencing, flow cytometry had shown CD8+CD57+ cell expansion. None of the patients had been given any therapy when their blood was sampled. The CDR3 runs 13 residues. V lost 6 bases to trimming and J lost 10 bases, with 16 bases between them. Germline-derived CDR1 and CDR2 are DFQATT and SNEGSKA (reference sequence). The table lists this clonotype with many counts. The target antigen is unknown. Study-level points and caveats: Between the patient and control groups, CD8+ Simpson's diversity did not differ significantly.

This receptor was obtained from a human donor with aplastic anemia. Sequenced material: sorted CD4+, CD8+, or CD8+CD57+ T cells (not recorded which) from PBMCs. The rearrangement joins TRBV20-1 to TRBJ1-6; D is unclear. CDR3 DNA: TGCAGTGCCCTCACGGGCCCGGGGTCACCCCTCCACTTT. This sequence encodes CSALTGPGSPLHF.